Shown below are 9 T cell receptor beta chains from a single sample sequenced in a study of T cells in Graves' hyperthyroidism and ophthalmopathy. Amplification yielded TCR beta CDR3 regions, with RNA transcripts as the source. The TCR CDR3 first-round RT-PCR relied on the HTBI primer set. TCRdb re-called the multiplex PCR reads through MiXCR, storing one row per CDR3 protein. The sample shows hundreds of thousands of distinct CDR3 sequences, 15% to 20% of them seen only once. Source material: blood. These receptor sequences come from a middle-aged man with Graves' ophthalmopathy.

This clonotype appeared a few times. V gene TRBV20-1 combines with J gene TRBJ2-7; 15 bases are a match to TRBD2. The germline V gene encodes CDR1 DFQATT and CDR2 SNEGSKA (reference sequence). V lost 3 bases, J lost 2 bases, and 8 bases stayed unmatched. CDR3 size: 17 residues. CDR3 DNA: TGCAGTGCTAGCCTAGGACTAGCGGGAGGGGGGGCCTACGAGCAGTACTTC. It translates to CSASLGLAGGGAYEQYF.

The chain employs TRBV29-1 and TRBJ2-7; D call uncertain. The length of the CDR3 is 15 residues. Trimming cost V 7 bases and J 0 bases, with 19 bases left between them. CDR1 is SQVTM, CDR2 ANQGSEA, per germline. The CDR3 region is CSAGTWRSSSYEQYF. In DNA, the CDR3 is TGCAGCGCTGGAACATGGCGCTCGAGCTCCTACGAGCAGTACTTC.

This chain connects TRBV9 to TRBJ2-7; D gene uncertain. V gave up 0 bases and J gave up 4 bases, with 14 bases separating them. CDR3 length equals 15 residues. Germline CDR1 SGDLS, CDR2 YYNGEE. The chain's CDR3 is CASSVGATPVYEQYF. The CDR3 nucleotides read TGTGCCAGCAGCGTAGGGGCTACTCCTGTATACGAGCAGTACTTC.

This clonotype was seen a few times. The chain couples TRBV18 to TRBJ2-7; tentatively, D is TRBD1 (5 bases). From germline, CDR1 is KGHSH and CDR2 LQKENI. CDR3 length equals 15 residues. The V and J ends lost 4 bases and 2 bases respectively, with 15 bases between them. The CDR3 here is CASSRAKGQTYEQYF. The DNA for the CDR3 is TGTGCCAGCTCACGGGCGAAGGGGCAGACCTACGAGCAGTACTTC.

This clonotype turned up a few times. The chain couples TRBV4-1 to TRBJ2-5; 9 nucleotides align to TRBD2. V shed 0 bases, J shed 2 bases, and the junction held 4 bases outside the gene matches. The germline CDR1 and CDR2 sequences are MGHRA and YSYEKL. The CDR3 consists of 16 residues. CDR3 coding DNA: TGCGCCAGCAGCCAAGATCTAGCGGGGACTCAAGAGACCCAGTACTTC. Translation: CASSQDLAGTQETQYF.

The chain uses TRBV12-5 and TRBJ2-3, with 11 nucleotides matching TRBD1. The CDR3 loop spans 15 amino acids. Germline-derived CDR1 and CDR2 are LGHNT and FRNRAP. Losses at the gene ends were 7 bases for V and 5 bases for J; bases not matched to a gene: 8. DNA for the CDR3: TGTGCTAGTGTTCCGGACAGGGGGCGGAGAGATACGCAGTATTTT. Translated, it gives CASVPDRGRRDTQYF.

This chain connects TRBV7-8 to TRBJ1-4; possible D gene TRBD1, 5 bases. V lost 5 bases and J 7 bases, leaving 20 bases between the germline ends. The CDR3 totals 16 residues. In germline, CDR1 is SGHVS, CDR2 FQNEAQ. CDR3 loop: CASSPLAGSEGEKLFF. For the CDR3, the DNA is TGTGCCAGCAGCCCCCTAGCAGGGTCAGAGGGTGAAAAACTGTTTTTT.

V and J are TRBV24-1 and TRBJ2-1; 12 bases agree with TRBD1. The V and J ends lost 9 bases and 6 bases, in that order; junction bases with no gene match: 2. The CDR3 spans 13 residues. Per the germline V gene, CDR1 is KGHDR and CDR2 is SFDVKD. The CDR3, as DNA: TGTGCCACCGGGACAGGGGGCTTCAATGAGCAGTTCTTC. Translated: CATGTGGFNEQFF.

This clonotype was seen only once. This chain joins TRBV2 and TRBJ2-7; D is possibly TRBD1 or TRBD2 (5 bases each). The CDR3 sequence is 17 residues long. V dropped 10 bases and J dropped 2 bases, with 27 bases sitting between them. Germline V gives CDR1 SNHLY, CDR2 FYNNEI. This CDR3 is CATSLGLPGEGAYEQYF. The CDR3 DNA is TGTGCCACCTCCCTGGGCTTACCCGGGGAAGGGGCCTACGAGCAGTACTTC.